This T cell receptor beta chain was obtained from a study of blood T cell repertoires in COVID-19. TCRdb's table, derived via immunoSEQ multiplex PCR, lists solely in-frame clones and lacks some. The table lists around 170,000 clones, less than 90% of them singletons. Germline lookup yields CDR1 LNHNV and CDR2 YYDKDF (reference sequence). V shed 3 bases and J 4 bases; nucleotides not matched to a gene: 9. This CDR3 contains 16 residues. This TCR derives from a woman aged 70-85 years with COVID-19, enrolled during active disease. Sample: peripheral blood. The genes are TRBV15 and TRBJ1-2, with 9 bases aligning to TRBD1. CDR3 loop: CATSRDVTGGVYGYTF. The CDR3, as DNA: TGTGCCACCAGCAGGGATGTGACAGGGGGGGTCTATGGCTACACCTTC.